This entry lists 5 T cell receptor beta chains sequenced from one sample in a study of shared T cell receptors in the human thymus. TCRdb's table, derived via immunoSEQ multiplex PCR, lists solely in-frame clones and lacks some. The sample records 650,000 to 950,000 clones, 75% to 90% being singletons. These data also formed part of another study, on human thymus T cells.

Sequenced: thymocytes. These receptor sequences come from a girl less than two years old with a congenital heart defect.

This chain connects TRBV5-5 to TRBJ1-1; TRBD1 aligns across 9 bases. Germline values: CDR1 SGHKS, CDR2 YYEKEE (reference sequence). The CDR3 is 17 residues long. The ends lost 4 bases at V and 1 base at J; junction bases unmatched: 11. In DNA, the CDR3 is TGTGCCAGCAGCCCCAAGGTCCCGGGACAGGGGAACACTGAAGCTTTCTTT. It yields the protein CASSPKVPGQGNTEAFF.

The rearrangement joins TRBV15 to TRBJ2-3, with 9 bases that match TRBD2. J gave up 13 bases and V 0 bases, and 11 bases lay outside the gene matches. The length of the CDR3 is 15 residues. CDR1 is LNHNV and CDR2 is YYDKDF in the germline V gene (reference sequence). CDR3 nucleotide sequence: TGTGCCACCAGCAGAGACGTAGCGGGGGCCCGCGTTAAGTATTTT. Translated, it gives CATSRDVAGARVKYF.

V usage is TRBV18 and J usage is TRBJ1-5; the D gene is possibly TRBD1 (6 bases). V was trimmed by 4 bases and J by 0 bases, leaving 19 bases between them. The germline V gene encodes CDR1 KGHSH and CDR2 LQKENI. This CDR3 region has 18 residues. The DNA for the CDR3 is TGTGCCAGCTCACTGACACCGGGACACCCTTATAGCAATCAGCCCCAGCATTTT. Amino acid sequence: CASSLTPGHPYSNQPQHF.

The CDR3 bases are TGTGCCAGTAGTGGAACCGGACTAGCGGCTTACAATGAGCAGTTCTTC. It yields the protein CASSGTGLAAYNEQFF. The rearrangement uses TRBV19 and TRBJ2-1; TRBD2 agrees at 10 bases. Trimming at V came to 5 bases and at J to 4 bases, leaving 8 bases not matched to a gene. Germline V gene sequence: CDR1 LNHDA, CDR2 SQIVND (reference sequence). The CDR3 loop spans 16 amino acids.

The table lists this clone with a few counts. The chain is built from TRBV7-9 and TRBJ2-1, with TRBD2 matching 11 bases. V was pared by 5 bases and J by 4 bases, with 16 bases of the junction left unmatched. The CDR3 is 19 amino acids. In germline, CDR1 is SEHNR, CDR2 FQNEAQ (reference sequence). CDR3 nucleotide sequence: TGTGCCAGCAGCCCCCCAGGTAGCGGGGGGGCCGAGGGGTACAATGAGCAGTTCTTC. Residues: CASSPPGSGGAEGYNEQFF. Using reference TRBV7-9 and TRBJ2-1 for the parts outside the CDR3, the full variable domain is DTGVSQNPRHKITKRGQNVTFRCDPISEHNRLYWYRQTLGQGPEFLTYFQNEAQLEKSRLLSDRFSAERPKGSFSTLEIQRTEQGDSAMYLCASSPPGSGGAEGYNEQFFGPGTRLTVL.